The clone carrying this T cell receptor beta chain showed up just once. At one boundary the junction diverges from the germline segment, which might be a read error. The data are from a study of Graves' ophthalmopathy and Graves' hyperthyroidism. The CDR3 has 14 residues. Germline-derived CDR1 and CDR2 are MNHEY and SVGEGT. As the template, RNA transcripts were used to amplify TCR beta CDR3 regions. After a first-round RT-PCR with HTBI primers, a second-round multiplex PCR was run. TCRdb processed the multiplex PCR reads anew with MiXCR; each CDR3 protein has one entry. The repertoire holds 400,000 to 450,000 distinct CDR3 sequences, with roughly 21% as singletons.

This chain joins TRBV6-2 or TRBV6-3 and TRBJ1-1, with a possible D match to TRBD1 (6 bases). This receptor was identified in a woman between 18 and 30 years old with stable Graves' hyperthyroidism. Sequencing used peripheral blood. The CDR3 bases are TGTGCCAGCCTTGAAGCAGGGGCGAACACTGAAGCTTGCTTT. This codes for CASLEAGANTEACF.